Below are 4 T cell receptor beta chains sequenced from a single sample in a study of shared clonotypes between healthy human individuals. Profiled with immunoSEQ multiplex PCR; TCRdb holds only in-frame clones, not every one. The sample contains 900,000 to 1,200,000 clones, around three quarters of which appear only once. The source material was memory CD4+ T cells from PBMCs. The subset denotes: CD45RA-negative fraction. The receptors stem from a man aged 18 to 29 in good health. Some clones in this sample may be carry-over from other donors' samples.

The chain couples TRBV9 to TRBJ1-1, with a weak D call TRBD1 (6 bases). The CDR3 has 15 amino acids. The germline CDR1 and CDR2 sequences are SGDLS and YYNGEE. Trimming removed 3 bases at V and 3 bases at J, with 15 bases between. CDR3 protein: CASSDDRSGDTEAFF. The CDR3 region has the DNA TGTGCCAGCAGCGACGACAGGTCCGGGGACACTGAAGCTTTCTTT.

The chain is built from TRBV6-5 and TRBJ1-3; D is unclear. This CDR3 region has 14 residues. The germline CDR1 and CDR2 sequences are MNHEY and SVGAGI. V was shortened by 3 bases and J by 4 bases, with 10 bases between the two germline ends. The CDR3, as DNA: TGTGCCAGCAGTTATGACCGGGGAGGAAACACCATATATTTT. Its translation is CASSYDRGGNTIYF.

This clone was counted a few times. The V call is TRBV30, the J call TRBJ2-5; 12 bases agree with TRBD2. Losses at the gene ends were 8 bases for V and 9 bases for J; bases not matched to a gene: 10. In germline, CDR1 is GTSNPN, CDR2 SVGIG (reference sequence). The CDR3 has 13 amino acids. The chain's CDR3 is CAGSRTSGIAQYF. CDR3 nucleotides: TGTGCCGGAAGTAGGACTAGCGGGATAGCCCAGTACTTC.

The rearrangement uses TRBV6-1 and TRBJ2-7; 13 bases fit TRBD2. The CDR3 totals 15 residues. V was pared by 5 bases and J by 2 bases, with 3 bases of the junction left unmatched. Germline CDR1 MNHNS, CDR2 SASEGT. This CDR3 reads CASSSTSGRTYEQYF. The CDR3 coding sequence is TGTGCCAGCAGTTCGACTAGCGGGAGGACCTACGAGCAGTACTTC.